Described below is a single TCR beta chain sequence and its context. Its antigen is not known. PCR was performed using 60 Vbeta and 13 Jbeta primers. The assay was immunoSEQ multiplex PCR, and TCRdb's table has in-frame clones only and misses some. The sample has more than 100,000 clones, around 80% seen once. This entry comes from a study of cytomegalovirus exposure and HLA in healthy donors. Findings of the study overall: The classifier, whose performance was assessed in both the original and validation cohorts, reportedly diagnosed cytomegalovirus status with high specificity and sensitivity. It was 150 to 200 TCR beta chains that were listed as cytomegalovirus-associated.

V lost 3 bases to trimming and J lost 1 base, with 14 bases between them. CDR3 length: 16 residues. Germline lookup yields CDR1 LNHDA and CDR2 SQIVND (reference sequence). This TCR was recovered from a man aged 45-65 years in good health and CMV-seronegative. The sequencing sample was made of PBMCs. The V and J genes are TRBV19 and TRBJ2-3, with D tentatively TRBD1 (6 bases). CDR3 in amino acids: CASSMWGRSGTDTQYF. CDR3 sequence (DNA): TGTGCCAGTAGTATGTGGGGGCGAAGCGGCACAGATACGCAGTATTTT.